This paragraph reports one TCR beta chain. The record originates from a study of technical replicates of blood from a handful of donors. Method: immunoSEQ multiplex PCR; TCRdb's copy keeps in-frame clones and lacks some. The table has 98,000 or so clones, nearly 97% seen once. Germline lookup yields CDR1 SGHRS and CDR2 YFSETQ. The germline V and J ends were trimmed by 3 bases and 5 bases, with 8 bases remaining between them. This CDR3 is built from 13 residues. The chain uses TRBV5-1 and TRBJ2-2; the D is unclear. The sequencing input was T cells isolated from PBMCs. The receptor comes from a human donor in good health. The CDR3 bases are TGCGCCAGCAGCTCAGATTGGACCGGGGAGCTGTTTTTT. Amino acids: CASSSDWTGELFF.